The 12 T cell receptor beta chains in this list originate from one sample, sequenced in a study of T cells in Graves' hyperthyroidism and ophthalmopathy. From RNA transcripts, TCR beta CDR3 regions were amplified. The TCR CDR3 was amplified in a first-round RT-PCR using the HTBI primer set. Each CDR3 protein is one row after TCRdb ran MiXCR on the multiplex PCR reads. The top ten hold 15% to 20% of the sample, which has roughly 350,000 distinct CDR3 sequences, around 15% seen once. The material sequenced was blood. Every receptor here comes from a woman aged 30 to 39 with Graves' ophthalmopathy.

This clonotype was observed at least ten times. The CDR3 sequence: CASKSSQETQYF. For the CDR3, the DNA is TGTGCCAGCAAGAGCAGCCAAGAGACCCAGTACTTC. This chain connects TRBV2 to TRBJ2-5, with unresolved D. The germline V and J ends were trimmed by 7 bases and 1 base, with 7 bases remaining between them. Germline V gene data show CDR1 as SNHLY and CDR2 as FYNNEI. The CDR3 has 12 amino acids.

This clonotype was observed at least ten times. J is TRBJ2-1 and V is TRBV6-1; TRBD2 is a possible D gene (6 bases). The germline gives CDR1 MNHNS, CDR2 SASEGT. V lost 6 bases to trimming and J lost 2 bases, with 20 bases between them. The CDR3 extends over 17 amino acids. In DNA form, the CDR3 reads TGTGCCAGCAGCCACAAGGATCCGGGACTTACCTACAATGAGCAGTTCTTC. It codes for CASSHKDPGLTYNEQFF.

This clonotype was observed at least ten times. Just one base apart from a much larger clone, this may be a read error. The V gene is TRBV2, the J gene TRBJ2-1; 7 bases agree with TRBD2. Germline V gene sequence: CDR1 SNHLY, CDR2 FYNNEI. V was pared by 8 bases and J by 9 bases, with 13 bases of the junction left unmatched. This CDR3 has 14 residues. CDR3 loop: CASGAYGGNGEQFF. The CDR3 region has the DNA TGTGCCAGCGGAGCTTACGGGGGGAATGGTGAGCAGTTCTTC.

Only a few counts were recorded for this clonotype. In DNA form, the CDR3 reads TGTGCCAGCAGTCCCTATAGCGGGGAGATGGAGACCCAGTACTTC. Translation gives CASSPYSGEMETQYF. The J gene is TRBJ2-5, the V gene TRBV6-1; 8 nucleotides agree with TRBD2. Unmatched junction bases numbered 10, after V lost 5 bases and J lost 5 bases. The CDR3 is 15 residues long. CDR1 and CDR2 from the germline V gene are MNHNS and SASEGT.

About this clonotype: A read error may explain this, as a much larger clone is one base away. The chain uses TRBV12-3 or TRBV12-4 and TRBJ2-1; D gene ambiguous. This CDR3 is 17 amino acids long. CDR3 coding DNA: TGTGCCAGCAGTCCACTCACGACCCTAATCTCCTACAATGGGCAGTTCTTC. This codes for CASSPLTTLISYNGQFF.

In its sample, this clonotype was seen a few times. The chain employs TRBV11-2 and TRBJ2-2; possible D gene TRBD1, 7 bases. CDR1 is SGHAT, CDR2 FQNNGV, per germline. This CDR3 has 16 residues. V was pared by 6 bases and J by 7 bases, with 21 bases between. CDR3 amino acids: CASRQPGRGEGGELFF. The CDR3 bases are TGTGCCAGCAGACAACCCGGCAGGGGGGAAGGCGGGGAGCTGTTTTTT.

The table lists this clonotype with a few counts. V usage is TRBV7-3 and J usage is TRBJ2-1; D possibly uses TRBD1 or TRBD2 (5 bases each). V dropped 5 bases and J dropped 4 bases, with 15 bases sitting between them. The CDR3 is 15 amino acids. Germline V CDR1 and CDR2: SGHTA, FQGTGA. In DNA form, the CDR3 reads TGTGCCAGCAGCGCAACCGGGACCCTATACAATGAGCAGTTCTTC. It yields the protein CASSATGTLYNEQFF.

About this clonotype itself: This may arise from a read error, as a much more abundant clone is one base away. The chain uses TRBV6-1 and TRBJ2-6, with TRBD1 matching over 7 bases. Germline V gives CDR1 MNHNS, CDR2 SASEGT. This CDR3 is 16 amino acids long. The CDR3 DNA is TGTGCCGGCAGTGACTTAACAGGGGCCGGGGCCAACGTCCTGACTTTC. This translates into CAGSDLTGAGANVLTF.

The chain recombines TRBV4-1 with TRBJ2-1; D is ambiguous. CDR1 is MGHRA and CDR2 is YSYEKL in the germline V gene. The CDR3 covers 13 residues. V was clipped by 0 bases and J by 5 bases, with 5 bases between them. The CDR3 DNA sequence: TGCGCCAGCAGCCAAGAGCCAGACAATGAGCAGTTCTTC. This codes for CASSQEPDNEQFF.

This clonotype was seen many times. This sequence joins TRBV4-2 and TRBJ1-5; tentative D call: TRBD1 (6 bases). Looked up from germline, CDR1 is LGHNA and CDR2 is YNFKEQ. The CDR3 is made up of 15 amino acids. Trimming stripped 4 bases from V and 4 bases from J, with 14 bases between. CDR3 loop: CASSRRRGMNQPQHF. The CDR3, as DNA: TGTGCCAGCAGCCGCCGCAGGGGTATGAATCAGCCCCAGCATTTT.

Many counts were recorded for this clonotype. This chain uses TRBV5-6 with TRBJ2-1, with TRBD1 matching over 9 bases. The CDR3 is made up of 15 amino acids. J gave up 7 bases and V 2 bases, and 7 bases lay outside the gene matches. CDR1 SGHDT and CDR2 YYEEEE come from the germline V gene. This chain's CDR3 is CASSFKQGARNEQFF. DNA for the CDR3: TGTGCCAGCAGCTTCAAACAGGGGGCGAGGAATGAGCAGTTCTTC. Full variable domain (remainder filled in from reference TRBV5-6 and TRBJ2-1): DAGVTQSPTHLIKTRGQQVTLRCSPKSGHDTVSWYQQALGQGPQFIFQYYEEEERQRGNFPDRFSGHQFPNYSSELNVNALLLGDSALYLCASSFKQGARNEQFFGPGTRLTVL.

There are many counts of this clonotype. CDR3 region: CASTPLDRGRNQPQHF. The DNA for the CDR3 is TGTGCCAGTACCCCCCTTGACAGGGGGCGGAATCAGCCCCAGCATTTT. This chain joins TRBV19 and TRBJ1-5; 10 bases fit TRBD1. The CDR3 has 16 residues. CDR1 is LNHDA, CDR2 SQIVND, per germline (reference sequence). The V gene end was trimmed by 7 bases and the J gene end by 4 bases; junction bases not matched to a gene: 10.